These 8 T cell receptor beta chains were sequenced from one sample in a study of cytomegalovirus exposure and HLA in healthy donors. Researchers ran the PCR with 60 Vbeta and 13 Jbeta primers. Generated by immunoSEQ multiplex PCR, the TCRdb table keeps only in-frame clones and is missing some. The sample gives around 120,000 clones, approximately 80% of which show up once; around 1.2% is in the top ten. Sequencing used PBMCs. These receptors originate from a girl under 10 years old in good health and CMV-seronegative.

V is TRBV10-1 and J is TRBJ1-4; 7 nucleotides agree with TRBD1. The CDR3 has 9 amino acids. Germline V gives CDR1 WNHNN, CDR2 SYGVQD (reference sequence). Here the CDR3 DNA reads TGCGCTTCGCCCCGGGACAGATTTTTT. Amino acid sequence: CASPRDRFF.

The chain carries TRBV4-3 and TRBJ2-5; 9 bases align to TRBD2. The germline gives CDR1 LGHNA, CDR2 YSLEER. V dropped 2 bases and J dropped 4; count of bases not matched to a gene: 5. There are 15 residues in the CDR3. In nucleotides, the CDR3 is TGCGCCAGCAGCCAACTTGCGGGGGGGGGAGAGACCCAGTACTTC. This gives the protein CASSQLAGGGETQYF.

The genes are TRBV5-6 and TRBJ2-1; TRBD2 agrees at 12 bases. J gave up 0 bases and V 1 base, and 5 bases lay outside the gene matches. The CDR3 runs 18 residues. The germline V gene has CDR1 SGHDT and CDR2 YYEEEE. The CDR3 region has the DNA TGTGCCAGCAGCTTGCGCGGACTAGCGGGGAGCTCCTACAATGAGCAGTTCTTC. This encodes CASSLRGLAGSSYNEQFF. The whole variable domain, filled in from reference TRBV5-6 and TRBJ2-1, reads DAGVTQSPTHLIKTRGQQVTLRCSPKSGHDTVSWYQQALGQGPQFIFQYYEEEERQRGNFPDRFSGHQFPNYSSELNVNALLLGDSALYLCASSLRGLAGSSYNEQFFGPGTRLTVL.

This clone was counted once. The same CDR3 arises from other DNA sequences in this sample as well. Here the CDR3 DNA reads TGCGCCAGCAGCCGAGCGGGAGGGGCAGATACGCAGTATTTT. Its protein is CASSRAGGADTQYF. V is TRBV5-1 and J is TRBJ2-3, with 10 nucleotides matching TRBD2. This CDR3 is built from 14 residues. V lost 4 bases, J lost 4 bases, and 3 bases stayed unmatched. Germline V lookup: CDR1 SGHRS, CDR2 YFSETQ. Full variable domain (outside the CDR3, taken from reference TRBV5-1 and TRBJ2-3): KAGVTQTPRYLIKTRGQQVTLSCSPISGHRSVSWYQQTPGQGLQFLFEYFSETQRNKGNFPGRFSGRQFSNSRSEMNVSTLELGDSALYLCASSRAGGADTQYFGPGTRLTVL.

The chain employs TRBV7-2 and TRBJ2-7; 10 bases are a match to TRBD1. CDR1 and CDR2 from the germline V gene are SGHTA and FQGNSA. Trimming took 3 bases from V and 3 from J; bases not matched to a gene: 11. CDR3 length equals 17 residues. CDR3 nucleotide sequence: TGTGCCAGCAGCTTGAGACCCCCGCGGGACAGGGGCTACGAGCAGTACTTC. It is translated as CASSLRPPRDRGYEQYF.

This clone turned up a few times. The rearrangement uses TRBV5-1 and TRBJ1-6; weak D call: TRBD1 (5 bases). Deletions cut 0 bases from V and 8 bases from J, with 9 bases between. Germline CDR1 reads SGHRS; CDR2 reads YFSETQ. This CDR3 spans 14 amino acids. CDR3 sequence: CASSLVDRDSPLHF. The CDR3 nucleotides read TGCGCCAGCAGCTTGGTTGACAGAGATTCACCCCTCCACTTT.

This clone has just one count. The V and J genes are TRBV15 and TRBJ2-7; D call uncertain. Trimming left V 0 bases short and J 8 bases short, with 11 bases between. Germline lookup yields CDR1 LNHNV and CDR2 YYDKDF (reference sequence). There are 13 residues in the CDR3. CDR3 sequence: CATSRDRFVKQYF. CDR3 in DNA: TGTGCCACCAGCAGAGATCGGTTTGTTAAGCAGTACTTC.

The chain combines TRBV5-1 with TRBJ2-7; 11 bases align to TRBD1. The V gene's germline CDR1 is SGHRS and CDR2 YFSETQ. V gave up 4 bases and J gave up 3 bases; unmatched junction bases: 3. CDR3 size: 14 residues. This CDR3 reads CASSQGTGGYEQYF. The CDR3 DNA reads as TGCGCCAGCAGCCAAGGGACAGGGGGCTACGAGCAGTACTTC. The whole variable domain, remainder taken from reference TRBV5-1 and TRBJ2-7, is KAGVTQTPRYLIKTRGQQVTLSCSPISGHRSVSWYQQTPGQGLQFLFEYFSETQRNKGNFPGRFSGRQFSNSRSEMNVSTLELGDSALYLCASSQGTGGYEQYFGPGTRLTVT.